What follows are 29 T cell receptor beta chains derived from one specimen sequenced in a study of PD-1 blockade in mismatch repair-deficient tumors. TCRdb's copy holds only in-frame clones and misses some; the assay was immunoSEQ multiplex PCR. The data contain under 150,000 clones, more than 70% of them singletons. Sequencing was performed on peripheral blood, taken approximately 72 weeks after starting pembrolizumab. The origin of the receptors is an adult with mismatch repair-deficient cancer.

CDR3 residues: CASSPGQSYEQYF. For the CDR3, the DNA is TGTGCCAGCAGCCCGGGACAGAGCTACGAGCAGTACTTC. The J gene is TRBJ2-7, the V gene TRBV5-6, with TRBD1 identical over 7 bases. The V segment lost 4 bases and the J segment 3 bases; nucleotides outside the gene matches: 4. The germline CDR1 and CDR2 sequences are SGHDT and YYEEEE. This CDR3 is built from 13 residues.

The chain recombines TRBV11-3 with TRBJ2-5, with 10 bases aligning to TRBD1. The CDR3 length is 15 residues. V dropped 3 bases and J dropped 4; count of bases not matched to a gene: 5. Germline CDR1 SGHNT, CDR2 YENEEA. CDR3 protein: CASSLETGGAETQYF. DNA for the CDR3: TGTGCCAGCAGCTTGGAGACAGGGGGCGCAGAGACCCAGTACTTC.

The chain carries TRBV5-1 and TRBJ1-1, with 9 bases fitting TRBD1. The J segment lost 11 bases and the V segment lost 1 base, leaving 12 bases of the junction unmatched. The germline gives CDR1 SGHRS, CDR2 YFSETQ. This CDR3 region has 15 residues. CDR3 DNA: TGCGCCAGCAGCTTGTCTACAGGGGGCTGGCCTCCGGCTTTCTTT. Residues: CASSLSTGGWPPAFF.

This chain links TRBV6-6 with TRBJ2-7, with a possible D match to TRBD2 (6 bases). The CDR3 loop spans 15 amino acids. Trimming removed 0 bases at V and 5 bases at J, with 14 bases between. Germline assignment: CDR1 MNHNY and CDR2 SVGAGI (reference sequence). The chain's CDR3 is CASSYSNWGGDEQYF. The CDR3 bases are TGTGCCAGCAGTTACTCGAACTGGGGCGGGGACGAGCAGTACTTC.

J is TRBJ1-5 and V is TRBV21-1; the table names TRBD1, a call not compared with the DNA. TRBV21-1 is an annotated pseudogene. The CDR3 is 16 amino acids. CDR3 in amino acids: CASSKEGRPSNQPQHF. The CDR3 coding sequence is TGTGCCAGCAGCAAAGAAGGCAGGCCTAGCAATCAGCCCCAGCATTTT.

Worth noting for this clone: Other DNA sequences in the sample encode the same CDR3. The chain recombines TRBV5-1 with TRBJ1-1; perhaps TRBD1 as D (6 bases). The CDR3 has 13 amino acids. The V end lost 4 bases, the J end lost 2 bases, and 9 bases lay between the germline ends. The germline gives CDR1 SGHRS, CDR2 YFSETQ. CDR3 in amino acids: CASSLGGNTEAFF. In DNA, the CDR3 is TGCGCCAGCAGCCTCGGGGGCAACACTGAAGCTTTCTTT.

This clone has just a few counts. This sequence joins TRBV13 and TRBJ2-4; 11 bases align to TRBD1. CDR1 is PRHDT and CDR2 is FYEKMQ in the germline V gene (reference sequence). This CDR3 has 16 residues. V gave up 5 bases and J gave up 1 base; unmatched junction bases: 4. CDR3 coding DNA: TGTGCCAGCAGCCCCGGACAGGGGGCGGCCAAAAACATTCAGTACTTC. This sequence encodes CASSPGQGAAKNIQYF.

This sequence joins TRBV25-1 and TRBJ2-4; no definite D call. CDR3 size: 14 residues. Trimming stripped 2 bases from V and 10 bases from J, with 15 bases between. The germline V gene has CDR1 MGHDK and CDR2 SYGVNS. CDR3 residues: CASSEPSGGRIQYF. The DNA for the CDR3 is TGTGCCAGCAGTGAACCCAGTGGCGGCCGAATTCAGTACTTC.

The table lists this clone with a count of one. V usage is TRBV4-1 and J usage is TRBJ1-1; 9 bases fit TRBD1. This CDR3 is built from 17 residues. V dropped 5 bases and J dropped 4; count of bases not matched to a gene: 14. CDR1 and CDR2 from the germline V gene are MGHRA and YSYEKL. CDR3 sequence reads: CASSTRDRAWYPTEAFF. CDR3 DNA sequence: TGCGCCAGCAGCACCCGGGACAGGGCATGGTATCCCACTGAAGCTTTCTTT.

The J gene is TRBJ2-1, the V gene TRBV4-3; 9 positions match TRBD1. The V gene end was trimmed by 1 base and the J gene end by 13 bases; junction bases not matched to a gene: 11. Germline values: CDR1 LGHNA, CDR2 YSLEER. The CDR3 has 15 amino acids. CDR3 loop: CASSQVVTGGQGQFF. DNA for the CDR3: TGCGCCAGCAGCCAAGTAGTAACAGGGGGCCAAGGACAGTTCTTC.

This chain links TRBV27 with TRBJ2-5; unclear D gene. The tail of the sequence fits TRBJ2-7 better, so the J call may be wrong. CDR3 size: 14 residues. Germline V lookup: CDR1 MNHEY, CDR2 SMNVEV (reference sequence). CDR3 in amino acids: CASSLSSGSYEQYF. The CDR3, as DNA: TGTGCCAGCAGTTTATCGTCAGGATCCTACGAGCAGTACTTC.

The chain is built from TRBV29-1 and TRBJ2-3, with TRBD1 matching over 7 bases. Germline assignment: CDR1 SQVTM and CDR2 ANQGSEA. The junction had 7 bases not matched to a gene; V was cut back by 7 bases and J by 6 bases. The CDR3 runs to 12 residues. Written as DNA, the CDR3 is TGCAGCGGTCTGGACAGGATGGATACGCAGTATTTT. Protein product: CSGLDRMDTQYF.

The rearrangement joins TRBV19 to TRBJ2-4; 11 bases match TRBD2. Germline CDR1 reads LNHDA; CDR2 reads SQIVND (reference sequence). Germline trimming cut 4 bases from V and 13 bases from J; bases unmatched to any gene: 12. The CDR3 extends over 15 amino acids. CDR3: CASSRAGTSGVTQYF. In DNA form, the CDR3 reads TGTGCCAGTAGTAGGGCCGGGACTAGCGGAGTAACGCAGTACTTC.

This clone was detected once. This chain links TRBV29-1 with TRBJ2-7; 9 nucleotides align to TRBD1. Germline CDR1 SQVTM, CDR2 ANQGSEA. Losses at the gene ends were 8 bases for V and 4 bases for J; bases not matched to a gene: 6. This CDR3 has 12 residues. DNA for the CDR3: TGCAGCACACTGGACAGGGGTTACGAGCAGTACTTC. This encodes CSTLDRGYEQYF.

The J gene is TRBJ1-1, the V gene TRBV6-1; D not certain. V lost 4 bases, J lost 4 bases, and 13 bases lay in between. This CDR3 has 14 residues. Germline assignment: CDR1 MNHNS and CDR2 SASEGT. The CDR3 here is CASSGIHLSTEAFF. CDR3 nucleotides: TGTGCCAGCAGTGGAATACACTTGAGCACTGAAGCTTTCTTT.

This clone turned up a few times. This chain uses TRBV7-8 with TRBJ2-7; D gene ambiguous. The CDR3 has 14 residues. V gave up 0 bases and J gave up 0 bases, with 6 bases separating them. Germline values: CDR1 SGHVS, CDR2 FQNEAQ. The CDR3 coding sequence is TGTGCCAGCAGCTTAGCGGGGATCTCCTACGAGCAGTACTTC. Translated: CASSLAGISYEQYF. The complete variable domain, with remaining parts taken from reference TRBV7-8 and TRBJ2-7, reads GAGVSQSPRYKVAKRGQDVALRCDPISGHVSLFWYQQALGQGPEFLTYFQNEAQLDKSGLPSDRFFAERPEGSVSTLKIQRTQQEDSAVYLCASSLAGISYEQYFGPGTRLTVT.

CDR3 amino acids: CASSSESRGITQFF. The CDR3 DNA follows: TGTGCCAGCAGCTCCGAAAGCAGGGGAATTACGCAGTTCTTC. J is TRBJ2-1 and V is TRBV7-8; TRBD1 is a possible D gene (6 bases). In germline, CDR1 is SGHVS, CDR2 FQNEAQ. The CDR3 runs to 14 residues. The V and J ends lost 4 bases and 12 bases respectively, with 19 bases between them.

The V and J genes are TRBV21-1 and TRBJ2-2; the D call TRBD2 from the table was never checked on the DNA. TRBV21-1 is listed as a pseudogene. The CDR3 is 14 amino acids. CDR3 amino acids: CASSKVEGTGELFF. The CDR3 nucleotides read TGTGCCAGCAGCAAAGTAGAGGGTACCGGGGAGCTGTTTTTT.

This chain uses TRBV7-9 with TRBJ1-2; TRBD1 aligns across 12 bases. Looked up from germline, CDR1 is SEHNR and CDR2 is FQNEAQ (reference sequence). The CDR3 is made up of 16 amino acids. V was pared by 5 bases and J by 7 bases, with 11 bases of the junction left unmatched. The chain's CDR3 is CASSHLGGQGALGYTF. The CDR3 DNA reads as TGTGCCAGCAGCCATTTAGGGGGACAGGGGGCTCTTGGCTACACCTTC.

The CDR3 reads CASSFRELNTEAFF. The CDR3 DNA sequence: TGTGCCAGCAGCTTCAGGGAGTTGAACACTGAAGCTTTCTTT. This sequence joins TRBV13 and TRBJ1-1; a weak D match, TRBD1 (5 bases). Germline V lookup: CDR1 PRHDT, CDR2 FYEKMQ (reference sequence). Trimming cost V 3 bases and J 0 bases, with 8 bases left between them. The CDR3 spans 14 residues.

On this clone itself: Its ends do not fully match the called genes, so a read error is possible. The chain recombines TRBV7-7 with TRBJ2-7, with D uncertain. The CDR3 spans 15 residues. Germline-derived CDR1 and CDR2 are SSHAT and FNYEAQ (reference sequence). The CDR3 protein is CASSPAPSTLYEQYF. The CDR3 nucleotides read TGTGCTAGCAGTCCCGCCCCCTCTACTCTATACGAGCAGTACTTC.

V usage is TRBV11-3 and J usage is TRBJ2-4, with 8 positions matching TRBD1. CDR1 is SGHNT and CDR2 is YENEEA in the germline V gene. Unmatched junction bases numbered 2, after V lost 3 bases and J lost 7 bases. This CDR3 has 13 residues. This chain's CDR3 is CASSLGTGNIQYF. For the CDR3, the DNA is TGTGCCAGCAGCTTGGGGACAGGTAACATTCAGTACTTC.

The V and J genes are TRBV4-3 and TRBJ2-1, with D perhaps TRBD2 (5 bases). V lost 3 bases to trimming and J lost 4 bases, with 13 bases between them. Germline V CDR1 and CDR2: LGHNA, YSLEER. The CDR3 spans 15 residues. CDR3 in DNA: TGCGCCAGCAGCCAGACCCTCGGGGTATACAATGAGCAGTTCTTC. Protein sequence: CASSQTLGVYNEQFF.

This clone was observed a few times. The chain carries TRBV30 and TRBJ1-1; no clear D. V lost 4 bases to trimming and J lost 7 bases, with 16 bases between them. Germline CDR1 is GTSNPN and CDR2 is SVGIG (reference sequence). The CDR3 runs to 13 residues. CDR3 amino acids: CAWTLRLDGEAFF. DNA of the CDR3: TGTGCCTGGACCCTAAGGTTGGACGGTGAAGCTTTCTTT.

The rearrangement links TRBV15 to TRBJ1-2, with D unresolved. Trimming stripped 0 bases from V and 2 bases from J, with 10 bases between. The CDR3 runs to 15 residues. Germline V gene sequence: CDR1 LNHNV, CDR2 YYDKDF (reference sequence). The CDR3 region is CATSRDTGRNYGYTF. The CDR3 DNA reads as TGTGCCACCAGCAGAGATACTGGCAGGAACTATGGCTACACCTTC.

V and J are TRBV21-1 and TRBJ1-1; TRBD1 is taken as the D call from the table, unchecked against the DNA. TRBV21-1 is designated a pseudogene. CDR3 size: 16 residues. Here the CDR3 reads CASSNRLNREYTEAFF. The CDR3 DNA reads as TGTGCCAGCAGCAATCGGTTAAACAGGGAGTACACTGAAGCTTTCTTT.

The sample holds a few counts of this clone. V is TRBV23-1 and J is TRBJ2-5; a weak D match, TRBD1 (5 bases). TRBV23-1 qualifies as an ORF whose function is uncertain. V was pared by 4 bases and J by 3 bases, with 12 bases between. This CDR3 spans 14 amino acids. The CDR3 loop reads CASSREGAEETQYF. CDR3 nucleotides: TGCGCCAGCAGTCGGGAAGGGGCAGAAGAGACCCAGTACTTC.

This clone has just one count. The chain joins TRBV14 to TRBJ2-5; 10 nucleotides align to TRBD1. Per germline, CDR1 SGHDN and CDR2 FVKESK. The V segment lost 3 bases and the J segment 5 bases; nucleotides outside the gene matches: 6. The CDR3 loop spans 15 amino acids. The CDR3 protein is CASSQPTGGHETQYF. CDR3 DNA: TGTGCCAGCAGCCAGCCGACAGGGGGCCACGAGACCCAGTACTTC.

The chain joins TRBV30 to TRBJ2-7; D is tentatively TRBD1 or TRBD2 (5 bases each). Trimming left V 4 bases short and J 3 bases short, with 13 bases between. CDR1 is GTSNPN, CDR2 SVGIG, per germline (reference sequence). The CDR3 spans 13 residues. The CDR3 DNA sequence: TGTGCCTGGACTACGGGACCGAACTACGAGCAGTACTTC. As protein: CAWTTGPNYEQYF.